The text below deals with one TCR beta chain. The antigen is not known. In the PCR, 60 Vbeta and 13 Jbeta primers were used. Measured with immunoSEQ multiplex PCR; TCRdb has only the in-frame clones, and not every one. The table records some 130,000 clones, over 75% of them present only once. This specimen comes from a study of cytomegalovirus exposure and HLA in healthy donors. Study background: Early released data had tens of millions of unique TCRs, all coming from HLA-typed donors. Study-wide points: Accurate prediction of most subjects' HLA-A and HLA-B alleles from TCR beta sequences was reported. Association of a missense DCLRE1C variant with TCR beta V- and J-gene trimming was reported in a later analysis.

The CDR3 has 18 amino acids. Germline V lookup: CDR1 SEHNR, CDR2 FQNEAQ (reference sequence). V shed 1 base and J 6 bases; nucleotides not matched to a gene: 8. Despite likely unrecorded immune exposures, the donors were nominally healthy at the time of sampling. J is TRBJ1-6 and V is TRBV7-9, with 11 bases that match TRBD1. The clonotype was recovered from a woman in her 40s in good health and CMV-seropositive. The material sequenced was PBMCs. The CDR3 sequence: CASSLEAGQGASNSPLHF. The CDR3 DNA follows: TGTGCCAGCAGCTTAGAGGCTGGACAGGGGGCAAGTAATTCACCCCTCCACTTT.